This T cell receptor (beta chain) was sequenced for a study of OX40 agonist ivuxolimab in advanced cancers. Study results and caveats: Clonal expansion among partial responders at 0.1-3.0 mg/kg ranked near the lowest.

Of note for this clone: Its antigen is not known.

The protocol was immunoSEQ multiplex PCR, while the TCRdb copy is restricted to in-frame clones and leaves out a portion. The sample consists of roughly 92,000 clones, about 93% of them appearing once. The source is an adult with an advanced solid tumor such as melanoma, head and neck, liver or kidney cancer. Sequencing used CD4+ or CD8+ T cells sorted from blood, obtained in a trial of the OX40 agonist ivuxolimab.

CDR3 sequence reads: CAISESEGTQYF. The CDR3 DNA reads as TGTGCCATCAGTGAGTCGGAAGGTACGCAGTATTTT. The chain couples TRBV10-3 to TRBJ2-3; D gene uncertain. Germline assignment: CDR1 ENHRY and CDR2 SYGVKD. The CDR3 covers 12 residues. Trimming took 0 bases from V and 8 from J, leaving 6 bases between them.